This T cell receptor (beta chain) was sequenced for a study of shared clonotypes between healthy human individuals. Trimming took 4 bases from V and 6 from J; bases not matched to a gene: 6. This CDR3 has 14 amino acids. The germline CDR1 and CDR2 sequences are SGHRS and YFSETQ. Repertoires were generated with immunoSEQ multiplex PCR, while TCRdb's copy carries only in-frame clones and drops some. The sample has approximately 2,300,000 clones, 85% to 95% seen once. The chain couples TRBV5-1 to TRBJ1-3; TRBD1 matches at 8 bases. The receptor comes from a man between 18 and 35 years old in good health. Some clones in this sample may be carry-over from other donors' samples. The material sequenced was naive CD4+ T cells from PBMCs. Subset defined: CD45RA+ positively selected. The CDR3 is CASSPRTGQNTIYF. CDR3 sequence (DNA): TGCGCCAGCAGCCCCCGGACAGGGCAAAACACCATATATTTT. Drawing the rest from reference TRBV5-1 and TRBJ1-3, the complete variable domain is KAGVTQTPRYLIKTRGQQVTLSCSPISGHRSVSWYQQTPGQGLQFLFEYFSETQRNKGNFPGRFSGRQFSNSRSEMNVSTLELGDSALYLCASSPRTGQNTIYFGEGSWLTVV.